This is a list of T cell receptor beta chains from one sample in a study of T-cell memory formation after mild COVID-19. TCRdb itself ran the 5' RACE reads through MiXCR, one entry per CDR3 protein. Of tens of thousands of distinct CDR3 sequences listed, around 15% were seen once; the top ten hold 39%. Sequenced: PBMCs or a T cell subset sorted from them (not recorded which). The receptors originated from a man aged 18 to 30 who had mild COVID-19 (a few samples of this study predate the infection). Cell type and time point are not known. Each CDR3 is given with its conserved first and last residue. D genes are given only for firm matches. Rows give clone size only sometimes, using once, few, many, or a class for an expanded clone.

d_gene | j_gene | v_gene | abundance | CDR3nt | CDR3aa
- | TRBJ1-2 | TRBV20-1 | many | TGCAGTGCTGGGAGACTAAGGCCTTATGGCTACACCTTC | CSAGRLRPYGYTF
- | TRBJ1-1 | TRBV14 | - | TGTGCCAGCAGCCAAGCGGCTGGGGGCACTGAAGCTTTCTTT | CASSQAAGGTEAFF
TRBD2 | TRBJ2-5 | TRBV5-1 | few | TGCGCCAGCAGAGCGGGGACGAATTACCAAGAGACCCAGTACTTC | CASRAGTNYQETQYF
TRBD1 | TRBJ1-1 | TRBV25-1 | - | TGTGCCAGCAGTGACCCCGGGACAGACCGGCGATGTTTT | CASSDPGTDRRCF
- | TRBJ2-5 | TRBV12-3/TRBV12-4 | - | TGTGCCAGCAATAAAATAGCTGTAGGTGGAGAGACCCAGTACTTC | CASNKIAVGGETQYF
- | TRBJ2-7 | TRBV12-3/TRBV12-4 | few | TGTGCCAGCACCTCGAACCCCTACGAGCAGTACTTC | CASTSNPYEQYF
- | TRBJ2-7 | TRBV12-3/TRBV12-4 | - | TGTGCCAGCAGTTTAGTTACACGATACGAGCAGTACTTC | CASSLVTRYEQYF
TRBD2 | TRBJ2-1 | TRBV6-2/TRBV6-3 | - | TGTGCCAGCAGTGACCTAGCGGGGGGGCTGAATGAGCAGTTCTTC | CASSDLAGGLNEQFF
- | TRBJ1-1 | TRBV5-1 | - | TGCGCCAGCAGCTATGGGACGGTGGTCACTGAAGCTTTCTTT | CASSYGTVVTEAFF
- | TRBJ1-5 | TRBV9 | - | TGTGCCAGCAGCGTTGCGGGGGGCGTCAATCAGCCCCAGCATTTT | CASSVAGGVNQPQHF
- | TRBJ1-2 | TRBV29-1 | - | TGCAGCGTTGGTAGTTATGGCTACACCTTC | CSVGSYGYTF
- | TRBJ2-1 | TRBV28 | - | TGTGCCAGCAGCAGCGGGTCCTGGAATGAGCAGTTCTTC | CASSSGSWNEQFF
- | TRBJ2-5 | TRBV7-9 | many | TGTGCCAGCAGCACCTTGTGGGTCCAAGAGACCCAGTACTTC | CASSTLWVQETQYF
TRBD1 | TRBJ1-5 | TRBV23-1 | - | TGCGCCAGCAGTCAATCCCTTTCCCCCGACAGGGATAATTGCGATCAGCCCCAGCATTTT | CASSQSLSPDRDNCDQPQHF
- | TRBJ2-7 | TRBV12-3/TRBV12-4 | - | TGTGCCAGCAGCCCACAAGACAGGCCCTACTACGAGCAGTACTTC | CASSPQDRPYYEQYF
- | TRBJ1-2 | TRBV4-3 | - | TGCGCCAGCAGCCAAGGTCCAGGGGCTAACTATGGCTACACCTTC | CASSQGPGANYGYTF
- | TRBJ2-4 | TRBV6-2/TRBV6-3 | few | TGTGCCAGCAGCCACACTAGAATACTGTACTTC | CASSHTRILYF
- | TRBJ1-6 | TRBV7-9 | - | TGTGCCAGCAGCTTATGGCGGGGGCCCTATAATTCACCCCTCCACTTT | CASSLWRGPYNSPLHF
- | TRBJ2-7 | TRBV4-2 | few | TGTGCCAGCAGCCAAGGCTGCAGCTCCTACGAGCAGTACTTC | CASSQGCSSYEQYF
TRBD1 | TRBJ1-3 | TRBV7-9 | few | TGTGCCAGCAGCGACGGACAGGGGGAACTTGCTGGAAACACCATATATTTT | CASSDGQGELAGNTIYF
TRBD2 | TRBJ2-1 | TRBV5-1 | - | TGCGCCAGCAGCGCCCGACTAGCGGGGACCTCCTACAATGAGCAGTTCTTC | CASSARLAGTSYNEQFF
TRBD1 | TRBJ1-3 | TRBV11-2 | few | TGTGCCAGCAGCTTACAGTGGACAGGGATTGGAAACACCATATATTTT | CASSLQWTGIGNTIYF